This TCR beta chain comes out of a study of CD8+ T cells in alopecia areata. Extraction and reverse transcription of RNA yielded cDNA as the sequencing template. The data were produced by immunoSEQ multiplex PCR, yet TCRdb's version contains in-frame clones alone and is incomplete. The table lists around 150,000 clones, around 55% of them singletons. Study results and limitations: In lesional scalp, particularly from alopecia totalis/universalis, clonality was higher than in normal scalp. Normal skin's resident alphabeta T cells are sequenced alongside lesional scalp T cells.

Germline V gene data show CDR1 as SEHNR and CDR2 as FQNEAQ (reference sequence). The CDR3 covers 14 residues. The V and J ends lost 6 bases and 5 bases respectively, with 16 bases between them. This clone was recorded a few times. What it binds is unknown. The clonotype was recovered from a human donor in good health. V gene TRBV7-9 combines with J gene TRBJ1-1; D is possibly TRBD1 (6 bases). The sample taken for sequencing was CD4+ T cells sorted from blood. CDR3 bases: TGTGCCAGCAGAGGTTATAGGGGGAGAACTGAAGCTTTCTTT. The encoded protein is CASRGYRGRTEAFF.